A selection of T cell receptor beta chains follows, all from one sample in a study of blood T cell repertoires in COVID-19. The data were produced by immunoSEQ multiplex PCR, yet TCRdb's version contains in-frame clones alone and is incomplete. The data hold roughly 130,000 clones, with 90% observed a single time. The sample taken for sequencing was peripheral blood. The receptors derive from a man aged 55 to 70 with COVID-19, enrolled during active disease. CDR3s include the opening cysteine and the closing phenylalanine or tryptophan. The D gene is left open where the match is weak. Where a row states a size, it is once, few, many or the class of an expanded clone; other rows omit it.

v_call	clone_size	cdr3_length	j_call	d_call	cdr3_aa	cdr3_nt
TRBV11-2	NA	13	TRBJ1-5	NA	CASSFQGSQPQHF	TGTGCCAGCAGCTTCCAGGGGAGTCAGCCCCAGCATTTT
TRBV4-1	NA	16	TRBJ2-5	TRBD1	CASSQRGTGGEETQYF	TGCGCCAGCAGCCAACGCGGGACAGGGGGTGAAGAGACCCAGTACTTC
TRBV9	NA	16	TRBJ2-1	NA	CASSGQRRSSYNEQFF	TGTGCCAGCAGCGGGCAGCGGAGGAGCTCCTACAATGAGCAGTTCTTC
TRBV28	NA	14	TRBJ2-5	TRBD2	CASSLTSGKETQYF	TGTGCCAGCAGTTTAACTAGCGGGAAGGAGACCCAGTACTTC
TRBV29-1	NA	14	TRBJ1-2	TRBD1	CSALRAGGIYGYTF	TGCAGCGCCTTGAGGGCAGGGGGCATCTATGGCTACACCTTC
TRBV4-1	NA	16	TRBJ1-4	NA	CASSQDWQATNEKLFF	TGCGCCAGCAGCCAAGATTGGCAGGCAACTAATGAAAAACTGTTTTTT
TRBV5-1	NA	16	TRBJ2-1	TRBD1	CASSLNRDREGNEQFF	TGCGCCAGCAGCCTTAACCGGGACAGGGAAGGGAATGAGCAGTTCTTC
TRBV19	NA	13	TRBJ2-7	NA	CASSMNRAGEQYF	TGTGCCAGTAGTATGAACAGGGCCGGCGAGCAGTACTTC
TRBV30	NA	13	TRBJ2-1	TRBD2	CAWSRGGRSEQFF	TGTGCCTGGAGTCGGGGCGGGAGAAGTGAGCAGTTCTTC
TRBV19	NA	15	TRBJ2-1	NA	CASSMYTDYYNEQFF	TGTGCCAGTAGTATGTATACTGACTACTACAATGAGCAGTTCTTC
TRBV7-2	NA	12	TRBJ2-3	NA	CASSSPRDTQYF	TGTGCCAGCAGCTCGCCCAGAGATACGCAGTATTTT
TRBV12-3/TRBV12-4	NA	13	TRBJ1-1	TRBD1	CASRYDRGAEAFF	TGTGCCAGCAGATACGACAGGGGGGCTGAAGCTTTCTTT
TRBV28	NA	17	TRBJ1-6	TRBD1	CASSTRTGSSYNSPLHF	TGTGCCAGCAGTACTCGGACAGGGAGCTCCTATAATTCACCCCTCCACTTT
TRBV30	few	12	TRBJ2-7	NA	CAWRLTPYEQYF	TGTGCCTGGAGATTGACACCCTACGAGCAGTACTTC
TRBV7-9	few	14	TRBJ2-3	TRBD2	CASIGSGSTDTQYF	TGTGCCAGCATCGGTAGCGGGAGCACAGATACGCAGTATTTT
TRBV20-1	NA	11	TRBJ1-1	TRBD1	CSARTGAEAFF	TGCAGTGCCAGGACAGGTGCTGAAGCTTTCTTT
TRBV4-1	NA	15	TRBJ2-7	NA	CASSQAHVGGYEQYF	TGCGCCAGCAGCCAAGCCCACGTCGGAGGCTACGAGCAGTACTTC
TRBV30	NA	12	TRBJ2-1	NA	CAWSNSYNEQFF	TGTGCCTGGAGTAACAGCTACAATGAGCAGTTCTTC
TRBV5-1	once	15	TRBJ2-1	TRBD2	CASSLELAGGHEQFF	TGCGCCAGCAGCTTGGAACTAGCGGGAGGACATGAGCAGTTCTTC
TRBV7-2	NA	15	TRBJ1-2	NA	CASSLGLQGFYGYTF	TGTGCCAGCAGCTTAGGATTACAGGGCTTCTATGGCTACACCTTC
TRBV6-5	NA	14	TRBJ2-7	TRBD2	CASSYLAGGYEQYF	TGTGCCAGCAGTTACCTAGCGGGAGGCTACGAGCAGTACTTC
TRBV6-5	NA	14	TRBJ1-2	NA	CASVSGIPNYGYTF	TGTGCCAGCGTCTCGGGGATCCCAAATTATGGCTACACCTTC
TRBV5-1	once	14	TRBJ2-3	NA	CASSLSGSTDTQYF	TGCGCCAGCAGCTTGTCCGGGAGCACAGATACGCAGTATTTT
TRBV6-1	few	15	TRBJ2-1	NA	CASSEHYDSYNEQFF	TGTGCCAGCAGTGAACACTATGACTCCTACAATGAGCAGTTCTTC
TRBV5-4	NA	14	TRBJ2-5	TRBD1	CASSYGQGRETQYF	TGTGCCAGCAGCTATGGACAGGGGCGGGAGACCCAGTACTTC
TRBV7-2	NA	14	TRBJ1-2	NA	CASTLSGGASGYTF	TGTGCCAGCACCCTGAGTGGGGGGGCGAGCGGCTACACCTTC
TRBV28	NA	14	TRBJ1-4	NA	CASTPPGGGEKLFF	TGTGCCAGCACCCCCCCCGGGGGAGGTGAAAAACTGTTTTTT
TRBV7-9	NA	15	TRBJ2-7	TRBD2	CASSLGGGRKYEQYF	TGTGCCAGCAGCTTAGGCGGCGGGAGAAAATACGAGCAGTACTTC